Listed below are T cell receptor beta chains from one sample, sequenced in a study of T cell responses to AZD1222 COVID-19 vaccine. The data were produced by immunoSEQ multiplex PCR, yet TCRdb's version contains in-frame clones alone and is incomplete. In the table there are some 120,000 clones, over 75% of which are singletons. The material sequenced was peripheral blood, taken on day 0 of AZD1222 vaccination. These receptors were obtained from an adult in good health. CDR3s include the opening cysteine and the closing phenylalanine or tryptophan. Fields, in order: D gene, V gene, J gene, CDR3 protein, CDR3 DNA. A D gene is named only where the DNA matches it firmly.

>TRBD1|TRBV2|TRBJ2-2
CASREAGGTGELFF
TGTGCCAGCAGAGAGGCAGGGGGAACCGGGGAGCTGTTTTTT
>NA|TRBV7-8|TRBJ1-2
CASSRGGESYGYTF
TGTGCCAGCAGCCGAGGGGGGGAAAGCTATGGCTACACCTTC
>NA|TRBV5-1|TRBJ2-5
CASSTTGEGTQYF
TGCGCCAGCAGCACTACAGGGGAGGGGACCCAGTACTTC
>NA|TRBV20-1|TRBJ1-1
CSASGGLGYTEAFF
TGCAGTGCTAGTGGAGGCCTTGGGTACACTGAAGCTTTCTTT
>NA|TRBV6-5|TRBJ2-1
CASSRARYNEQFF
TGTGCCAGCAGTAGGGCTAGGTACAATGAGCAGTTCTTC
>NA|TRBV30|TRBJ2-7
CAWSLAGYEQYF
TGTGCCTGGAGTTTAGCTGGGTACGAGCAGTACTTC
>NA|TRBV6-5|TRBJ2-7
CASRAYYEQYF
TGTGCCAGCAGAGCCTACTACGAGCAGTACTTC
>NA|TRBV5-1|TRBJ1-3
CASSPGLVAGNTIYF
TGCGCCAGCAGCCCGGGCCTTGTAGCGGGAAACACCATATATTTT
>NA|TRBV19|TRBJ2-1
CATQDSKGGNEQFF
TGTGCCACCCAGGACTCTAAAGGAGGGAATGAGCAGTTCTTC
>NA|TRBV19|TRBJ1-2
CASSSRSYGYTF
TGTGCCAGCTCCAGCCGCAGCTATGGCTACACCTTC
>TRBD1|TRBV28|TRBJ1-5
CASRDPGTVAQPQHF
TGTGCCAGCAGGGACCCTGGGACAGTTGCTCAGCCCCAGCATTTT
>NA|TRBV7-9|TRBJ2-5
CASSSQQNAAETQYF
TGTGCCAGCAGCTCCCAGCAGAACGCGGCGGAGACCCAGTACTTC
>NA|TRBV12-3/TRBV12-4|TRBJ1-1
CASSLAEGTGAFF
TGTGCCAGCAGTTTAGCGGAGGGGACGGGGGCTTTCTTT
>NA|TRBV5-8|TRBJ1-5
CASSSGYDSNQPQHF
TGTGCCAGCAGCTCGGGATATGATAGCAATCAGCCCCAGCATTTT